The source of this TCR beta chain is a study of blood T cell repertoires in COVID-19. About the study: Nucleic acid was either cDNA or gDNA, and it came from T cells, B-cell-depleted T cells, or PBMCs.

Sequenced by immunoSEQ multiplex PCR; TCRdb stores in-frame clones only, minus some. The sample lists hundreds of thousands of clones, about 88% occurring once. Enrolled through a virtual design, the participants were between 18 and 89 years of age and came from 24 US areas. Clinical history as reported by participants underpinned cohort assignment. Germline CDR1 and CDR2: LNHDA and SQIVND (reference sequence). CDR3 length equals 17 residues. The J segment lost 8 bases and the V segment lost 4 bases, leaving 14 bases of the junction unmatched. The sample was PBMCs or T cells enriched from blood (not recorded which). This sequence was found in a woman under 30 who had been exposed to COVID-19. The chain links TRBV19 to TRBJ1-4; TRBD1 matches at 9 bases. CDR3 sequence (DNA): TGTGCCAGTAGTACAACAGGGGGCGCGTACCCGAGAGAAAAACTGTTTTTT. Amino acid sequence: CASSTTGGAYPREKLFF.